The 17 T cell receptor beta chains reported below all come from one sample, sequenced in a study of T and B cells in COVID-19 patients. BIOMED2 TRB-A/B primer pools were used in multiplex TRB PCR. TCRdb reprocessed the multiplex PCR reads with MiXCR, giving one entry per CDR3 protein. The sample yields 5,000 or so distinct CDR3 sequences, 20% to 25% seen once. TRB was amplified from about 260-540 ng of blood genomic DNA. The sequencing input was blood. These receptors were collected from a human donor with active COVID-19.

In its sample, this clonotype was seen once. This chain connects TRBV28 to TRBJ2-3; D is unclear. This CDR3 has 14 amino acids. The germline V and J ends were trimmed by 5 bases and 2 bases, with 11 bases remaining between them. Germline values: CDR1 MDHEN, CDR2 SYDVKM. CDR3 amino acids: CASSAPLHTDTQYF. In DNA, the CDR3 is TGTGCCAGCAGTGCCCCGTTGCACACAGATACGCAGTATTTT.

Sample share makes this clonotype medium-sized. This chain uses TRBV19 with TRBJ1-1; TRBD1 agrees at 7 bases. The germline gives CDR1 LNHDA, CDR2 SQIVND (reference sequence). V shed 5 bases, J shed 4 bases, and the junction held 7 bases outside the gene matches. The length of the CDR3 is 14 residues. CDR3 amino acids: CASSQTGWVTEAFF. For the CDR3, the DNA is TGTGCCAGTAGTCAGACAGGGTGGGTCACTGAAGCTTTCTTT.

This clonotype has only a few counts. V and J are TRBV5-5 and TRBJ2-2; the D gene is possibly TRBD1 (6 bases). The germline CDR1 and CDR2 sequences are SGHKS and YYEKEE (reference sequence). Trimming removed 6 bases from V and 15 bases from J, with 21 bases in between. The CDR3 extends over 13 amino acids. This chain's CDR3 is CASTRVPSPGVFF. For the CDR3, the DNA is TGTGCCAGCACCCGGGTCCCTTCCCCAGGGGTGTTTTTT.

CDR3 nucleotides: TGTGCCTCTCAGGGAGAGGGCTTGCGCACTGAAGCTTTCTTT. Its translation is CASQGEGLRTEAFF. The chain employs TRBV4-2 and TRBJ1-1; D is perhaps TRBD1 (5 bases). This CDR3 is built from 14 residues. Trimming took off 11 bases at V and 4 bases at J, with 20 bases between the two ends. CDR1 and CDR2 from the germline V gene are LGHNA and YNFKEQ.

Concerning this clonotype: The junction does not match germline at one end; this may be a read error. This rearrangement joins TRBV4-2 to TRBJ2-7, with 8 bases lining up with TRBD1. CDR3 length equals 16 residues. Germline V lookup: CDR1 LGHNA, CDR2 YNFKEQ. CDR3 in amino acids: CASSQDRGTGVYEQYF. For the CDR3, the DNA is TGCGCCAGCAGCCAAGACAGGGGTACAGGGGTCTACGAGCAGTACTTC.

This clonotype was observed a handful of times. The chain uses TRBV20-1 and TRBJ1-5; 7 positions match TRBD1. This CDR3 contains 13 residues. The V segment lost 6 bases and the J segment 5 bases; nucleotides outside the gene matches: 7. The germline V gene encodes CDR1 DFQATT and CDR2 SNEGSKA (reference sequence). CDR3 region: CSAGRGQDQPQHF. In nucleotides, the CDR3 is TGCAGTGCAGGTAGGGGGCAGGATCAGCCCCAGCATTTT.

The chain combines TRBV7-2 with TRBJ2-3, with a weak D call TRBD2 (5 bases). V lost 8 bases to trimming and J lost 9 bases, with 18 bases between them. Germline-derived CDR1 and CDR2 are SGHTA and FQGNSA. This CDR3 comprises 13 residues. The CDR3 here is CASERGAIGTQYF. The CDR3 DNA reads TGTGCCAGCGAACGGGGTGCTATTGGCACGCAGTATTTT.

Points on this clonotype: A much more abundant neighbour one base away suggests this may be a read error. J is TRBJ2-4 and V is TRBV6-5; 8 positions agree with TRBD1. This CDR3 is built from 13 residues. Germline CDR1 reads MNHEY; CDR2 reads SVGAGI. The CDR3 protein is CASSAGGGNIKYF. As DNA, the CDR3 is TGTGCCAGCAGCGCAGGGGGCGGAAACATTAAGTACTTC.

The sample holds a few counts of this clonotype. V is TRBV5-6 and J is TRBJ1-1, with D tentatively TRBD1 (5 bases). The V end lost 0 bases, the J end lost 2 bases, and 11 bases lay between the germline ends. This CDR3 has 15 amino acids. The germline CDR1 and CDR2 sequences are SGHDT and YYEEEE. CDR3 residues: CASSLGGGSNTEAFF. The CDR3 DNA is TGTGCCAGCAGCTTGGGGGGCGGGAGTAACACTGAAGCTTTCTTT.

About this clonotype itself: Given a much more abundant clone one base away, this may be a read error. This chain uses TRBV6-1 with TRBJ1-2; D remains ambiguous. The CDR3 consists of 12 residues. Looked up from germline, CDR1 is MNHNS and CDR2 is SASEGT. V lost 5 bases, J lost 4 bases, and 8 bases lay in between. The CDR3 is CASSSIVYGYTF. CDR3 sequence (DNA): TGTGCCAGCAGTTCCATTGTCTATGGCTACACCTTC.

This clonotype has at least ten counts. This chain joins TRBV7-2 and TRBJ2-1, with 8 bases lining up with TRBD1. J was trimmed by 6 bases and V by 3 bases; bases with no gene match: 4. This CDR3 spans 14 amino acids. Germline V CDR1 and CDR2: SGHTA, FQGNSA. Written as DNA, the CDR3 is TGTGCCAGCAGCTTTGGACAGGGAACCAATGAGCAGTTCTTC. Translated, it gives CASSFGQGTNEQFF.

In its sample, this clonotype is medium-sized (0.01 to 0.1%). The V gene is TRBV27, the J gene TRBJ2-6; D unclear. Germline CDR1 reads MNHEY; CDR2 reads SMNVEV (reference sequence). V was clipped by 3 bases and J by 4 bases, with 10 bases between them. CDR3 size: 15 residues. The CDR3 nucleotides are TGTGCCAGCAGTTTCCTTCCTTTCGGGGCCAACGTCCTGACTTTC. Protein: CASSFLPFGANVLTF. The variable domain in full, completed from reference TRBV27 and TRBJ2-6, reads EAQVTQNPRYLITVTGKKLTVTCSQNMNHEYMSWYRQDPGLGLRQIYYSMNVEVTDKGDVPEGYKVSRKEKRNFPLILESPSPNQTSLYFCASSFLPFGANVLTFGAGSRLTVL.

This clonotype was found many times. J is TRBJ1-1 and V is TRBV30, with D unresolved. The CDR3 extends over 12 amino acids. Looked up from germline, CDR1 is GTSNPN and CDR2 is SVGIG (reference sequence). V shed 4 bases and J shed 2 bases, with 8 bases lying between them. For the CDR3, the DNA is TGTGCCTGGAAATTAGATAACACTGAAGCTTTCTTT. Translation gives CAWKLDNTEAFF.

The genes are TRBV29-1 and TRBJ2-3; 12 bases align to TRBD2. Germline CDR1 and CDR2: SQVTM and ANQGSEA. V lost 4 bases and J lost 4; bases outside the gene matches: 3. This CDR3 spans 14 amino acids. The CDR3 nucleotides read TGCAGCGTTGGACTAGCGGGAGACCCAGATACGCAGTATTTT. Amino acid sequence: CSVGLAGDPDTQYF.

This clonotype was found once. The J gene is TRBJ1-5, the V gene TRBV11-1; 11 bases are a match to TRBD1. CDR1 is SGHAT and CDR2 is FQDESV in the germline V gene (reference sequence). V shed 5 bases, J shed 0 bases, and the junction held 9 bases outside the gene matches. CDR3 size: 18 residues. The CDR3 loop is CASSPPDRGPYSNQPQHF. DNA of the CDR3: TGTGCCAGCAGCCCCCCGGACAGGGGGCCTTATAGCAATCAGCCCCAGCATTTT.

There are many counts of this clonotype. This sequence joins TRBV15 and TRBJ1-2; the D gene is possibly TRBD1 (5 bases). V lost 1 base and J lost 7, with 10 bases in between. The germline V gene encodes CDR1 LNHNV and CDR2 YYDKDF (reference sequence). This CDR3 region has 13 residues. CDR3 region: CATSRGQGLGYTF. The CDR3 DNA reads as TGTGCCACCAGCAGAGGGCAGGGACTTGGCTACACCTTC.

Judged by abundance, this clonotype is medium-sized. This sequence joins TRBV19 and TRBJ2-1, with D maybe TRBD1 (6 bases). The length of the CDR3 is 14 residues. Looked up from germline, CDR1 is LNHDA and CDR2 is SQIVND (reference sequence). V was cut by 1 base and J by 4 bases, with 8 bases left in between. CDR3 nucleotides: TGTGCCAGTAGTATAGTACAGGGATACAATGAGCAGTTCTTC. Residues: CASSIVQGYNEQFF.